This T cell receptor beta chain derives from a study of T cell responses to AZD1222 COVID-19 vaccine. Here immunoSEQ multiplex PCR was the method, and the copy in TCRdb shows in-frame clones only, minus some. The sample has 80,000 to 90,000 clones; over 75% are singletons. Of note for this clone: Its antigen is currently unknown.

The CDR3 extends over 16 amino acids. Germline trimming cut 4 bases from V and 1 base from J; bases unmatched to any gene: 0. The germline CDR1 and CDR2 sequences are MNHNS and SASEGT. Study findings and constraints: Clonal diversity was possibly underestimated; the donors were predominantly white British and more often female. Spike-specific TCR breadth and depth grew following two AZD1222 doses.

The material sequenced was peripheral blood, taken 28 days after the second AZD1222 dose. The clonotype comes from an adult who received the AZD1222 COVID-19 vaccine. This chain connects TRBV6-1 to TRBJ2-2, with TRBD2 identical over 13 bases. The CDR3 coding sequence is TGTGCCAGCAGTGGACTAGCGGGGGGGAACACCGGGGAGCTGTTTTTT. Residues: CASSGLAGGNTGELFF.